This is a list of T cell receptor beta chains from one sample in a study of CD8+ T cells in alopecia areata. Here immunoSEQ multiplex PCR was the method, and the copy in TCRdb shows in-frame clones only, minus some. The data show 10,000 or so clones, over 55% seen once. The sequencing here drew on skin, taken at week 0. The receptor set was obtained from a human donor with alopecia areata. The conserved cysteine and the conserved F or W are not part of the CDR3 here. A D gene is named only where the DNA matches it firmly.

TRBV27 | . | ASSLSAGDGAQPQH
TRBV5-1 | TRBD2 | ASSLPGGTDTQY
TRBV10-1 | TRBD2 | ASSERLAGDPRNEQF
TRBV28 | . | ASSLLQGPQH
TRBV7-9 | . | ASSSGKVSSYEQY
TRBV14 | TRBD2 | ASSQGLAGFYEQY
TRBV7-2 | TRBD1 | ASSSTGVGGYT
TRBV7-2 | . | ASSLSGTNFFYGYT
TRBV6-5 | . | ASRSISQNTEAF
TRBV19 | . | ASSGGKAEAF
TRBV6-5 | . | ASRHSGEGYT
TRBV5-4 | TRBD1 | ASSRRQGQAKNIQY
TRBV4-1 | . | ASSQEPQGINYGYT
TRBV27 | . | ASVDSADTQY
TRBV18 | . | ASSPTGDTEAF
TRBV9 | TRBD2 | ASSRNRRTGLAGRRSYNEQF
TRBV19 | . | ASSISGRNQETQY
TRBV12-5 | . | ASGLVRSRDSGANVLT
TRBV5-6 | . | ASSPILVTEAF
TRBV7-9 | . | ATNEGNYEQY
TRBV6-5 | . | ASSSPGGINEQF
TRBV15 | . | ATSRESLEHLAKNIQY
TRBV6-1 | TRBD2 | ASSVTSDYYEQY
TRBV29-1 | . | SFAWDYGYT